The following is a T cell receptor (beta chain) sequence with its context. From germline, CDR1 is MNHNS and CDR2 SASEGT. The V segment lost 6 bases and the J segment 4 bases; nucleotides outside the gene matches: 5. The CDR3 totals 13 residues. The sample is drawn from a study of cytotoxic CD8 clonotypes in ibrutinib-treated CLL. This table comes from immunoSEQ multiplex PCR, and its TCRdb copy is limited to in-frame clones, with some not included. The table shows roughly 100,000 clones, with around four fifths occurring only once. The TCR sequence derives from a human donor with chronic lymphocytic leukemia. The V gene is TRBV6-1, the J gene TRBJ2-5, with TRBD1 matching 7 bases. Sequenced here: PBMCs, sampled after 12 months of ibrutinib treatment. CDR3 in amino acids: CASSEDRRETQYF. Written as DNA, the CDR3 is TGTGCCAGCAGCGAGGACAGGCGAGAGACCCAGTACTTC.